These T cell receptor beta chains were read from a single sample in a study of blood T cells in healthy people across ages. TCRdb itself ran the 5' RACE reads through MiXCR, one entry per CDR3 protein. The sample records some 790,000 distinct CDR3 sequences, 25% to 35% being singletons. The sequencing input was blood. Receptors were obtained from a woman aged 80 or over in good health. Each CDR3 is given with its conserved first and last residue. D genes are given only for firm matches.

v_gene	j_gene	d_gene	CDR3aa
TRBV7-9	TRBJ1-2	-	CASSLAGTPNYGYTF
TRBV12-3/TRBV12-4	TRBJ1-6	-	CASREGAVYNSPLHF
TRBV20-1	TRBJ2-7	-	CSAKGIAYEQYF
TRBV7-2	TRBJ2-1	TRBD2	CASSLAGAGGSYNEQFF
TRBV29-1	TRBJ2-6	-	CSVVAAGANVLTF
TRBV28	TRBJ2-1	TRBD2	CASSARLAGMREQFF
TRBV21-1	TRBJ2-7	-	CASTGQGLAGGYEQYF
TRBV5-5	TRBJ1-2	TRBD1	CASSLEPGQSYGYTF
TRBV27	TRBJ1-1	TRBD1	CASSRDRGAYYSGEAFF
TRBV7-9	TRBJ1-6	-	CASSPLGGYNSPLHF
TRBV7-2	TRBJ1-5	-	CASSLGGGVSQPQHF
TRBV7-2	TRBJ2-7	TRBD2	CASSLGASGGDYEQYF
TRBV6-5	-	TRBD1	CASSPRQGNKNIQYF
TRBV2	TRBJ1-5	TRBD1	CASKRGQHSNQPQHF
TRBV29-1	TRBJ1-1	-	CSGLVAREAFF
TRBV2	TRBJ1-6	TRBD1	CASSEDRDSPLHF
TRBV10-3	TRBJ2-5	-	CAIEPGGEGEAQYF
TRBV15	TRBJ1-5	-	CATSTSRTGSPQHF
TRBV5-1	TRBJ2-1	TRBD2	CASSRQAGGIGDEQFF
TRBV7-2	TRBJ1-2	-	CASSLFFGQRVSYGYTF
TRBV3-1	TRBJ2-1	TRBD2	CACSTSGSYNEQFF
TRBV20-1	TRBJ2-1	TRBD2	CSARNLAEYNEQFF
TRBV11-2	TRBJ1-2	-	CASSRTIMVGYTF
TRBV5-1	TRBJ2-3	-	CASSKSARGVTDTQYF
TRBV7-2	TRBJ1-3	TRBD1	CASSLRTRQGISGNTIYF
TRBV20-1	TRBJ1-1	TRBD1	CSATGTVEMNTEAFF
TRBV30	TRBJ1-5	-	CAWSTGSHSNQPQHF
TRBV3-1	TRBJ2-1	TRBD1	CASSLVDRVVDNEQFF
TRBV7-2	TRBJ2-1	TRBD1	CASSTAGTGSYNEQFF
TRBV7-2	TRBJ2-2	-	CASSPFGVLTLFF
TRBV3-1	TRBJ1-2	-	CASNQDYPSGYTF
TRBV7-9	TRBJ2-5	TRBD1	CASSHGQGAETQYF
TRBV27	TRBJ1-2	-	CASSSEGGANYGYTF
TRBV6-5	TRBJ2-3	-	CASSYKAPRDTQYF
TRBV5-1	TRBJ1-2	TRBD1	CASSSDRGWGGYTF